This entry features one T cell receptor beta chain sequence. The sample comes from a study of T cells expressing NK-cell markers. Using the 5' RACE reads, TCRdb records one entry per CDR3 protein without DNA. This table holds over 350,000 distinct CDR3 sequences. The sample consisted of blood T cells: a sorted CD56 or NKG2C T cell subset, CD4+ or CD8+ T cells, or bulk PBMC T cells (not recorded which). The sequence came from a woman in her forties or fifties in good health.

The CDR3 reads CASQGASAYEQYF. The chain joins TRBV2 to TRBJ2-7; no DNA is available, so the TRBD1 call from TCRdb remains unchecked. The CDR3 is made up of 13 amino acids. Germline V gene sequence: CDR1 SNHLY, CDR2 FYNNEI.